The 7 T cell receptor beta chains listed next were all sequenced from one sample in a study of blood T cell repertoires in COVID-19. Profiled with immunoSEQ multiplex PCR; TCRdb holds only in-frame clones, not every one. The top ten clones hold around 2.1% of a sample with 140,000 to 150,000 clones, over 70% of them seen once. The source material was peripheral blood. Receptors were obtained from an older woman with acute or convalescent COVID-19.

The chain uses TRBV12-3 or TRBV12-4 and TRBJ2-5; D is possibly TRBD2 (6 bases). The V end was cut by 5 bases, the J end by 10 bases, with 14 bases between. The CDR3 extends over 12 amino acids. The CDR3 protein is CASSSSRGIQYF. DNA of the CDR3: TGTGCCAGCAGTAGCTCCCGGGGGATCCAGTACTTC.

This chain connects TRBV11-2 to TRBJ2-1, with 10 bases fitting TRBD1. Germline-derived CDR1 and CDR2 are SGHAT and FQNNGV. J gave up 6 bases and V 1 base, and 3 bases lay outside the gene matches. The CDR3 is 15 amino acids. CDR3 loop: CASSLAGQGGNEQFF. The CDR3 nucleotides are TGTGCCAGCAGCTTAGCAGGACAGGGGGGCAATGAGCAGTTCTTC.

The chain joins TRBV5-1 to TRBJ1-6; D not certain. The CDR3 is 16 residues long. V dropped 6 bases and J dropped 5 bases, with 18 bases sitting between them. Germline-derived CDR1 and CDR2 are SGHRS and YFSETQ. The CDR3 coding sequence is TGCGCCAGCACCGAGGCGGGGTACCGAAATAATTCACCCCTCCACTTT. Translation gives CASTEAGYRNNSPLHF.

The rearrangement links TRBV9 to TRBJ2-1, with TRBD2 matching 11 bases. The CDR3 loop spans 16 amino acids. The germline CDR1 and CDR2 sequences are SGDLS and YYNGEE. V trimming: 3 bases; J trimming: 5 bases; junction bases outside the gene matches: 7. CDR3 nucleotide sequence: TGTGCCAGCAGCGACCACCCTAGCGGGAGGAACAATGAGCAGTTCTTC. Protein: CASSDHPSGRNNEQFF.

V and J are TRBV7-6 and TRBJ2-1, with 8 positions matching TRBD2. CDR3 size: 14 residues. Germline V gene sequence: CDR1 SGHVS, CDR2 FNYEAQ. After removal of 5 bases from V and 5 bases from J, the junction contained 5 bases not matched to a gene. The CDR3 region has the DNA TGTGCCAGCAGCACGGGAGGGCCCGACAATGAGCAGTTCTTC. Protein sequence: CASSTGGPDNEQFF.

V usage is TRBV7-9 and J usage is TRBJ2-6, with 7 bases lining up with TRBD1. Trimming removed 1 base from V and 1 base from J; junction bases left unmatched: 10. CDR3 length: 19 residues. The germline CDR1 and CDR2 sequences are SEHNR and FQNEAQ (reference sequence). CDR3 loop: CASSLVLDRVQSGANVLTF. The CDR3 nucleotides read TGTGCCAGCAGCTTAGTTTTAGACAGGGTCCAATCTGGGGCCAACGTCCTGACTTTC.

This clone was counted only a few times. This chain uses TRBV5-1 with TRBJ1-1, with 7 bases matching TRBD1. The CDR3 totals 16 residues. The junction had 9 bases not matched to a gene; V was cut back by 0 bases and J by 4 bases. Per the germline V gene, CDR1 is SGHRS and CDR2 is YFSETQ. This CDR3 is CASSLDRGLSGTEAFF. The DNA for the CDR3 is TGCGCCAGCAGCTTGGACAGGGGATTGAGCGGCACTGAAGCTTTCTTT. Filled out from reference TRBV5-1 and TRBJ1-1, the complete variable domain reads KAGVTQTPRYLIKTRGQQVTLSCSPISGHRSVSWYQQTPGQGLQFLFEYFSETQRNKGNFPGRFSGRQFSNSRSEMNVSTLELGDSALYLCASSLDRGLSGTEAFFGQGTRLTVV.